This T cell receptor beta chain was retrieved from a study of cytomegalovirus exposure and HLA in healthy donors. The study's findings and limits: It was reported that the classifier diagnosed cytomegalovirus status with high specificity and sensitivity in both the original and validation cohorts.

As to this clone: Its specificity is not known.

The primer mix had 60 Vbeta and 13 Jbeta primers. Assay used: immunoSEQ multiplex PCR; TCRdb lists only in-frame clones, some missing. The sample holds 60,000 or so clones, roughly 77% seen once. CDR3 length: 14 residues. CDR1 is LNHDA and CDR2 is SQIVND in the germline V gene (reference sequence). V was shortened by 3 bases and J by 3 bases, with 9 bases between the two germline ends. The genes are TRBV19 and TRBJ1-5; possibly TRBD1 for D (5 bases). Material: PBMCs. The sequence came from a female donor in good health and CMV-seronegative. The CDR3 protein is CASSMRQYNQPQHF. In DNA, the CDR3 is TGTGCCAGTAGTATGCGACAGTACAATCAGCCCCAGCATTTT.